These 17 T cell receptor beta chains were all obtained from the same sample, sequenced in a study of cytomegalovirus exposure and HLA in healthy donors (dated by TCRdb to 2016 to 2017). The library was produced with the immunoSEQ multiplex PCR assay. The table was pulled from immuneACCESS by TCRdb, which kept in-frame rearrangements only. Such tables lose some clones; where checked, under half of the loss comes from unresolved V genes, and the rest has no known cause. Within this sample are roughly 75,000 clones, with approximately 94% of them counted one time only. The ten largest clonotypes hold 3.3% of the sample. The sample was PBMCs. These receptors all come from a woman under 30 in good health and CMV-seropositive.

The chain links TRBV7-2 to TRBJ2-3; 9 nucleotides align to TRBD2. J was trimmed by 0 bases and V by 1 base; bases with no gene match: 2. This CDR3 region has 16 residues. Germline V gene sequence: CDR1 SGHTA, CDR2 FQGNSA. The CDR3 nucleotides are TGTGCCAGCAGCTTAGGTACTAGCGGGAGCACAGATACGCAGTATTTT. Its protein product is CASSLGTSGSTDTQYF.

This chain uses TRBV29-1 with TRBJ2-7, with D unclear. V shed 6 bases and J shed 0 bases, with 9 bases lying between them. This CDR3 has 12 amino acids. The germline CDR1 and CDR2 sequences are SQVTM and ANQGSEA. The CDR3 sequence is CSVVPSSYEQYF. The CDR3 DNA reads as TGCAGCGTCGTTCCCAGCTCCTACGAGCAGTACTTC.

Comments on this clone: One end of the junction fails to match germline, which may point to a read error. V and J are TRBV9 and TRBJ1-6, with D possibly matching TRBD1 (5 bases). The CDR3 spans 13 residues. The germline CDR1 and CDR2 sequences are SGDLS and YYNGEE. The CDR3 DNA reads TGTGCCGGCAGCCCTCCAGGGAACTCACCCCTCCACTTT. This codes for CAGSPPGNSPLHF.

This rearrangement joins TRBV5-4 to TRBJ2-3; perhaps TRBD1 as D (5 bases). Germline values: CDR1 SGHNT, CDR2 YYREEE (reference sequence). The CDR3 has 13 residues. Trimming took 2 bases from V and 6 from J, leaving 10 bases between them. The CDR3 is CASSFRAPDTQYF. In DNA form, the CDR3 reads TGTGCCAGCAGCTTCAGGGCGCCGGATACGCAGTATTTT.

As DNA, the CDR3 is TGCGCCAGCAGCTTGACAGGGAGAAGTCAGCCCCAGCATTTT. Residues: CASSLTGRSQPQHF. This chain joins TRBV5-1 and TRBJ1-5; weak D call: TRBD1 (6 bases). Germline V CDR1 and CDR2: SGHRS, YFSETQ. Trimming cost V 1 base and J 6 bases, with 11 bases left between them. There are 14 residues in the CDR3.

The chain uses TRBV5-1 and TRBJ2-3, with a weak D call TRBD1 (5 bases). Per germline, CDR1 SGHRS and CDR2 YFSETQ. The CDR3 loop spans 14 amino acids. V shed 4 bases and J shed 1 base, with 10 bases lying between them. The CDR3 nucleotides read TGCGCCAGCAGCCTTGGACAACGCACAGATACGCAGTATTTT. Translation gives CASSLGQRTDTQYF.

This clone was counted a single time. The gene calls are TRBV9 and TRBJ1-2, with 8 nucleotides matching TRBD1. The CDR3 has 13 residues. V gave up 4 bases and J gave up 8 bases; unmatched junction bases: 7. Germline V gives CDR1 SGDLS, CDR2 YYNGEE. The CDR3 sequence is CASSSGGSLGYTF. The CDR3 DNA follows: TGTGCCAGCAGCTCAGGGGGCAGCTTGGGCTACACCTTC.

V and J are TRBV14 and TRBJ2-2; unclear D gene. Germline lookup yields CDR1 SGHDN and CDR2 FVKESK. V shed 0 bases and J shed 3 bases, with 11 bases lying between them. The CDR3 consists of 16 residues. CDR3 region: CASSQDLAVYTGELFF. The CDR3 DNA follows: TGTGCCAGCAGCCAAGATTTGGCGGTCTACACCGGGGAGCTGTTTTTT.

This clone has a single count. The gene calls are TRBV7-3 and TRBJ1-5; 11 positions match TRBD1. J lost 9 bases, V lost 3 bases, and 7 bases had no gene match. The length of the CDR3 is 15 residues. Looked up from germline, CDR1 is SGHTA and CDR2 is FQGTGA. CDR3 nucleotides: TGTGCCAGCAGCTTGGCTGGGACAGGGGGTTGGCCCCAGCATTTT. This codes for CASSLAGTGGWPQHF.

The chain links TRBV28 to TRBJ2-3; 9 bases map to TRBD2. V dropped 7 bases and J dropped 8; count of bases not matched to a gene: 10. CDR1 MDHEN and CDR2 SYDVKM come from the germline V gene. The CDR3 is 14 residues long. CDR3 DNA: TGTGCCAGCAACTCCCCGGGACTAGCTGGTACGCAGTATTTT. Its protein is CASNSPGLAGTQYF.

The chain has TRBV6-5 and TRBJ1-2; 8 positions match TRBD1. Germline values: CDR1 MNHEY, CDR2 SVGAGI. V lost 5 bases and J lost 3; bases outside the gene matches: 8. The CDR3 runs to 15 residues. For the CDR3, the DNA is TGTGCCAGCAGTACCGGGACAGGAAGGGACTATGGCTACACCTTC. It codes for CASSTGTGRDYGYTF.

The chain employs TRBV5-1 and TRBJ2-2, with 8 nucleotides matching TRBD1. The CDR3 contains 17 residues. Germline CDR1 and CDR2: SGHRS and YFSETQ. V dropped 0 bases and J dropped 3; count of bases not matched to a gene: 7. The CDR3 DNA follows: TGCGCCAGCAGCTTGGACGGGCAGGGGGCGTACACCGGGGAGCTGTTTTTT. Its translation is CASSLDGQGAYTGELFF.

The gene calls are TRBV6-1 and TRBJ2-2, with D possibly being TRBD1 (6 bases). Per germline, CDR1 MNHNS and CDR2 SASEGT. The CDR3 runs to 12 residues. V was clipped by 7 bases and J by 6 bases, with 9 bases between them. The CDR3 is CASTNRAGELFF. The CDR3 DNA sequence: TGTGCCAGCACTAACAGGGCCGGGGAGCTGTTTTTT.

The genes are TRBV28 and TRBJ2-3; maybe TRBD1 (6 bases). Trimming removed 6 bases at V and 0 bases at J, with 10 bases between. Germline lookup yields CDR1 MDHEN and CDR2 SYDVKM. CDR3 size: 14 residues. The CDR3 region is CASSFDRSTDTQYF. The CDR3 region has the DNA TGTGCCAGCAGCTTTGACAGGAGCACAGATACGCAGTATTTT.

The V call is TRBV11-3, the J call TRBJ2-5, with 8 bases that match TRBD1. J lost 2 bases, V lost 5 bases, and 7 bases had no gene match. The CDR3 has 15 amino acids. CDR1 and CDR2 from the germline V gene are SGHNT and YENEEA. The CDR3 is CASSPPGQAQETQYF. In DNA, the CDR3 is TGTGCCAGCAGCCCCCCGGGACAGGCGCAAGAGACCCAGTACTTC.

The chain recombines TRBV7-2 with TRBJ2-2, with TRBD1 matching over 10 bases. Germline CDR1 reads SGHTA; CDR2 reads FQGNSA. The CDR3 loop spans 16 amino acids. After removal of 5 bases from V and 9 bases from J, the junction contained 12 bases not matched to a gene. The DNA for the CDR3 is TGTGCCAGCAGCCCAACCACGACAGGGGGCGGCAGGGAGCTGTTTTTT. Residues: CASSPTTTGGGRELFF.

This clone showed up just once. CDR3 region: CASSPITSGSHEQYF. For the CDR3, the DNA is TGTGCCAGCAGCCCAATTACTAGCGGGAGCCACGAGCAGTACTTC. V usage is TRBV6-5 and J usage is TRBJ2-7; 11 positions agree with TRBD2. J lost 5 bases, V lost 6 bases, and 9 bases had no gene match. The CDR3 contains 15 residues. Germline V gene sequence: CDR1 MNHEY, CDR2 SVGAGI.